This TCR beta chain was obtained from a study of CD8 T cells in ankylosing spondylitis. Findings and limits, study-wide: Clones tied to disease were said to be significantly enriched in matched ankylosing spondylitis synovial fluid. Disease-linked clones were found to be CD8+ and relatively rare in peripheral blood.

The length of the CDR3 is 15 residues. The germline V gene encodes CDR1 SGDLS and CDR2 YYNGEE. With 4 bases removed from V and 3 bases from J, the gap between germline ends came to 14 bases. Ten or more counts support this clonotype. Its antigen is not known. Quantitative molecular-barcoded 5'-RACE generated the TCR beta libraries. In TCRdb, the 5' RACE reads were re-called with MiXCR into one record per CDR3 protein. The sample yields a few hundred thousand distinct CDR3 sequences, roughly 12% seen once. The V call is TRBV9, the J call TRBJ2-1; TRBD1 or TRBD2 may be the D gene (5 bases each). This sequence originates from a female donor with ankylosing spondylitis or in good health (not recorded which). The specimen sequenced was blood, either unsorted or a sorted T cell fraction (not recorded which). For the CDR3, the DNA is TGTGCCAGCAGCCCAGGGAGCGGAGGCTACAATGAGCAGTTCTTC. Translating gives CASSPGSGGYNEQFF. Combining the CDR3 with reference TRBV9 and TRBJ2-1 gives the whole variable domain DSGVTQTPKHLITATGQRVTLRCSPRSGDLSVYWYQQSLDQGLQFLIQYYNGEERAKGNILERFSAQQFPDLHSELNLSSLELGDSALYFCASSPGSGGYNEQFFGPGTRLTVL.